Below, 16 T cell receptor beta chains from the same sample are listed, as sequenced in a study of OX40 agonist ivuxolimab in advanced cancers. Some clones are missing from TCRdb's copy, which holds only in-frame ones; the method was immunoSEQ multiplex PCR. The sample consists of 35,000 to 40,000 clones, around 80% of them appearing once. The source material was CD4+ or CD8+ T cells sorted from blood, sampled in a trial of the OX40 agonist ivuxolimab. The origin of the receptors is an adult with an advanced solid tumor such as melanoma, head and neck, liver or kidney cancer.

By sample fraction, this clone is medium-sized. The V and J genes are TRBV9 and TRBJ1-1; TRBD1 matches at 7 bases. The length of the CDR3 is 13 residues. Trimming cost V 3 bases and J 7 bases; bases outside gene matches: 6. Germline values: CDR1 SGDLS, CDR2 YYNGEE. The CDR3 bases are TGTGCCAGCAGCGCCAGACAGGGAAATGAAGCTTTCTTT. This sequence encodes CASSARQGNEAFF.

The chain has TRBV5-1 and TRBJ2-3; 7 bases are shared with TRBD1. Germline loops: CDR1 SGHRS, CDR2 YFSETQ. The CDR3 consists of 14 residues. Trimming removed 3 bases from V and 2 bases from J; junction bases left unmatched: 3. CDR3 in DNA: TGCGCCAGCAGCTCCGGGACAGCCACAGATACGCAGTATTTT. Encoded protein: CASSSGTATDTQYF.

This clone was found once. V and J are TRBV7-8 and TRBJ1-1; a possible D gene is TRBD1 (6 bases). This CDR3 is built from 18 residues. V was cut by 2 bases and J by 0 bases, with 19 bases left in between. Germline-derived CDR1 and CDR2 are SGHVS and FQNEAQ. The CDR3 sequence: CASSLRGAGWRMNTEAFF. The CDR3, as DNA: TGTGCCAGCAGCTTAAGGGGGGCGGGGTGGAGAATGAACACTGAAGCTTTCTTT.

The rearrangement uses TRBV7-9 and TRBJ2-5, with D possibly TRBD2 on 7 matching bases. Looked up from germline, CDR1 is SEHNR and CDR2 is FQNEAQ (reference sequence). The V end lost 3 bases, the J end lost 4 bases, and 12 bases lay between the germline ends. This CDR3 is built from 14 residues. The CDR3 nucleotides read TGTGCCAGCAGCTTCTCGGGGGGCAGAGAGACCCAGTACTTC. It yields the protein CASSFSGGRETQYF.

The rearrangement links TRBV28 to TRBJ1-2; D gene uncertain. This CDR3 spans 12 amino acids. The V and J ends lost 6 bases and 4 bases respectively, with 9 bases between them. From germline, CDR1 is MDHEN and CDR2 SYDVKM. The CDR3 DNA reads as TGTGCCAGCAGGTCCGCTGGCTATGGCTACACCTTC. This encodes CASRSAGYGYTF.

V is TRBV6-5 and J is TRBJ1-5; D is uncertain. CDR1 MNHEY and CDR2 SVGAGI come from the germline V gene. V gave up 7 bases and J gave up 9 bases, with 10 bases separating them. CDR3 length equals 11 residues. In DNA, the CDR3 is TGTGCCAGCACGACCGGTGGGCCCCAGCATTTT. Translated: CASTTGGPQHF.

This chain joins TRBV14 and TRBJ1-1; D unclear. The germline V and J ends were trimmed by 1 base and 5 bases, with 8 bases remaining between them. Germline V gene lookup returns CDR1 SGHDN and CDR2 FVKESK. This CDR3 comprises 13 residues. CDR3: CASSQVLGTEAFF. CDR3 coding DNA: TGTGCCAGCAGCCAAGTTTTGGGGACTGAAGCTTTCTTT.

The chain couples TRBV9 to TRBJ2-7; the D gene is possibly TRBD2 (7 bases). CDR3 length equals 16 residues. Germline V gene lookup returns CDR1 SGDLS and CDR2 YYNGEE. Trimming shortened V by 0 bases and J by 2 bases, and 15 bases separated the two germline ends. The CDR3 loop is CASSVDGGGIPYEQYF. The CDR3 DNA reads TGTGCCAGCAGCGTAGATGGGGGGGGCATTCCCTACGAGCAGTACTTC.

The rearrangement links TRBV19 to TRBJ2-7; TRBD2 matches at 15 bases. This CDR3 has 17 amino acids. Germline lookup yields CDR1 LNHDA and CDR2 SQIVND (reference sequence). V was pared by 4 bases and J by 10 bases, with 14 bases of the junction left unmatched. The CDR3 protein is CASSNSVPGLAGGTQYF. DNA for the CDR3: TGTGCCAGTAGTAACTCCGTACCGGGACTAGCGGGGGGCACTCAGTACTTC.

V usage is TRBV18 and J usage is TRBJ2-2, with 10 bases identical to TRBD1. Trimming cost V 3 bases and J 6 bases; bases outside gene matches: 7. CDR1 and CDR2 (germline): KGHSH, LQKENI. The CDR3 consists of 16 residues. The CDR3 nucleotides read TGTGCCAGCTCACCCCCGGGACAGGGGATACCCGGGGAGCTGTTTTTT. It yields the protein CASSPPGQGIPGELFF.

This clone has a handful of counts. This rearrangement joins TRBV19 to TRBJ2-3; the D gene is possibly TRBD2 (6 bases). The length of the CDR3 is 15 residues. Trimming removed 1 base from V and 4 bases from J, with 12 bases in between. The germline CDR1 and CDR2 sequences are LNHDA and SQIVND (reference sequence). CDR3 DNA sequence: TGTGCCAGTAGTATAGGGAGTAGCGGCTCAGATACGCAGTATTTT. Amino acid sequence: CASSIGSSGSDTQYF.

This chain joins TRBV5-4 and TRBJ1-2; 8 bases are a match to TRBD1. This CDR3 comprises 13 residues. Losses at the gene ends were 0 bases for V and 8 bases for J; bases not matched to a gene: 3. Germline assignment: CDR1 SGHNT and CDR2 YYREEE (reference sequence). This chain's CDR3 is CASSLGTGPGYTF. CDR3 nucleotides: TGTGCCAGCAGCTTGGGGACAGGGCCCGGCTACACCTTC.

This clone was counted a single time. The chain uses TRBV28 and TRBJ2-1; D perhaps matches TRBD1 (7 bases). Between the trimmed V and J ends, which lost 11 bases and 7 bases, there was a span of 21 bases. The CDR3 totals 14 residues. CDR1 and CDR2 (germline): MDHEN, SYDVKM. The CDR3 bases are TGTGCCTCCTCAAGGCAGGGGGGAATAAATGAGCAGTTCTTC. Its translation: CASSRQGGINEQFF.

This chain joins TRBV29-1 and TRBJ1-1; 7 positions agree with TRBD1. CDR3 length equals 13 residues. After removal of 4 bases from V and 6 bases from J, the junction contained 8 bases not matched to a gene. Germline V CDR1 and CDR2: SQVTM, ANQGSEA. The CDR3 region is CSVVWHRGSEAFF. The CDR3 DNA is TGCAGCGTTGTATGGCACAGGGGCTCTGAAGCTTTCTTT.

V gene TRBV18 combines with J gene TRBJ2-3; D call uncertain. The germline V gene has CDR1 KGHSH and CDR2 LQKENI. CDR3 size: 12 residues. The V and J ends lost 8 bases and 6 bases respectively, with 12 bases between them. CDR3 amino acids: CASRADTDTQYF. The CDR3 region has the DNA TGTGCCAGCAGGGCTGACACGGATACGCAGTATTTT.

The V and J genes are TRBV6-1 and TRBJ1-1, with D possibly TRBD1 on 5 matching bases. Per the germline V gene, CDR1 is MNHNS and CDR2 is SASEGT. CDR3 length: 15 residues. Between the trimmed V and J ends, which lost 5 bases and 7 bases, there was a span of 20 bases. The CDR3 DNA reads TGTGCCAGCAGTCCAGGCCATACAGGAACTCTTGAAGCTTTCTTT. Translating it yields CASSPGHTGTLEAFF.